This entry lists 14 T cell receptor beta chains sequenced from one sample in a study of T cell repertoires and HLA-DP antigens. Using immunoSEQ multiplex PCR, the repertoire was profiled, and TCRdb retains in-frame clones only, with some absent. The table has fewer than 95,000 clones, approximately 86% seen once. Antigens for these TCRs are unknown. The sample comprised CD4+ T cells from PBMCs. These receptor sequences come from a man aged 45-65 years in good health and CMV-seronegative.

The rearrangement links TRBV5-1 to TRBJ2-3; TRBD1 or TRBD2 may be the D gene (5 bases each). CDR1 SGHRS and CDR2 YFSETQ come from the germline V gene. The V end lost 0 bases, the J end lost 2 bases, and 10 bases lay between the germline ends. There are 15 residues in the CDR3. The DNA of the CDR3 is TGCGCCAGCAGCTTGGTTGGGGGTCCCACAGATACGCAGTATTTT. Protein sequence: CASSLVGGPTDTQYF.

As DNA, the CDR3 is TGTGCCAGCAGCTTGGAGCAGGGAAGGAGCTCCTACGAGCAGTACTTC. It codes for CASSLEQGRSSYEQYF. The V call is TRBV5-5, the J call TRBJ2-7, with D perhaps matching TRBD1 (5 bases). The CDR3 has 16 residues. Germline CDR1 and CDR2: SGHKS and YYEKEE (reference sequence). V was clipped by 0 bases and J by 0 bases, with 13 bases between them. The whole variable domain, filled in from reference TRBV5-5 and TRBJ2-7, reads DAGVTQSPTHLIKTRGQQVTLRCSPISGHKSVSWYQQVLGQGPQFIFQYYEKEERGRGNFPDRFSARQFPNYSSELNVNALLLGDSALYLCASSLEQGRSSYEQYFGPGTRLTVT.

The chain recombines TRBV7-9 with TRBJ2-5; D is unclear. The germline CDR1 and CDR2 sequences are SEHNR and FQNEAQ (reference sequence). CDR3 length: 14 residues. Trimming removed 5 bases from V and 4 bases from J, with 14 bases in between. CDR3 loop: CASSLRSRTETQYF. The CDR3 nucleotides are TGTGCCAGCAGCCTTAGGTCCAGAACAGAGACCCAGTACTTC.

The rearrangement links TRBV4-1 to TRBJ1-2, with 8 bases fitting TRBD1. The germline V gene has CDR1 MGHRA and CDR2 YSYEKL. Trimming took 5 bases from V and 4 from J; bases not matched to a gene: 9. The CDR3 has 15 amino acids. The CDR3 nucleotides are TGCGCCAGCAGCACCCCGGGACAGGCTGGCTATGGCTACACCTTC. Its translation is CASSTPGQAGYGYTF.

V usage is TRBV28 and J usage is TRBJ2-5, with 9 bases that match TRBD1. The CDR3 covers 16 residues. Germline CDR1 is MDHEN and CDR2 is SYDVKM. The V and J ends lost 5 bases and 3 bases, in that order; junction bases with no gene match: 10. The CDR3 DNA sequence: TGTGCCAGCAGTACCCCACAGGGGGCAGGCGAAGAGACCCAGTACTTC. Translating it yields CASSTPQGAGEETQYF. Based on the CDR3 plus reference TRBV28 and TRBJ2-5, the full variable domain is DVKVTQSSRYLVKRTGEKVFLECVQDMDHENMFWYRQDPGLGLRLIYFSYDVKMKEKGDIPEGYSVSREKKERFSLILESASTNQTSMYLCASSTPQGAGEETQYFGPGTRLLVL.

This chain joins TRBV7-8 and TRBJ2-3; D possibly corresponds to TRBD1 (6 bases). Germline-derived CDR1 and CDR2 are SGHVS and FQNEAQ. CDR3 size: 14 residues. Trimming stripped 5 bases from V and 11 bases from J, with 20 bases between. The CDR3: CASSTDRTTQGQYF. The CDR3 DNA is TGTGCCAGCAGCACCGACAGGACGACACAGGGGCAGTATTTT.

The CDR3 nucleotides are TGTGCCAGCAGTGAACAGGGTGTACAGCCCCAGCATTTT. Its protein is CASSEQGVQPQHF. This chain links TRBV6-1 with TRBJ1-5; tentatively, D is TRBD1 (5 bases). CDR1 and CDR2 (germline): MNHNS, SASEGT. Trimming took off 2 bases at V and 7 bases at J, with 9 bases between the two ends. CDR3 size: 13 residues.

The rearrangement uses TRBV2 and TRBJ1-2, with no clear D. The CDR3 runs to 15 residues. V lost 6 bases and J 2 bases, leaving 16 bases between the germline ends. Germline V gene sequence: CDR1 SNHLY, CDR2 FYNNEI. CDR3 protein: CASRASLGKNYGYTF. The DNA of the CDR3 is TGTGCCAGCAGGGCTTCGTTGGGGAAGAACTATGGCTACACCTTC.

This chain joins TRBV29-1 and TRBJ2-7; 14 positions match TRBD2. With 5 bases clipped from V and 5 bases from J, the junction kept 14 bases outside the gene matches. The germline gives CDR1 SQVTM, CDR2 ANQGSEA. This CDR3 contains 17 residues. For the CDR3, the DNA is TGCAGCGTTTTATACCCCGCGGGACTAGCGGGAGTCCACGAGCAGTACTTC. It translates to CSVLYPAGLAGVHEQYF.

The rearrangement joins TRBV19 to TRBJ2-2; TRBD2 matches at 14 bases. Germline assignment: CDR1 LNHDA and CDR2 SQIVND (reference sequence). The CDR3 loop spans 18 amino acids. J was trimmed by 4 bases and V by 4 bases; bases with no gene match: 8. CDR3 DNA sequence: TGTGCCAGTAGTAAACGGACTAGCGGGAGGATAGGCACCGGGGAGCTGTTTTTT. Encoded protein: CASSKRTSGRIGTGELFF.

This rearrangement joins TRBV5-1 to TRBJ2-1, with 12 positions matching TRBD1. This CDR3 has 19 residues. The germline CDR1 and CDR2 sequences are SGHRS and YFSETQ. The V segment lost 4 bases and the J segment 5 bases; nucleotides outside the gene matches: 16. The CDR3 sequence is CASSRVGTGGVVGNNEQFF. CDR3 sequence (DNA): TGCGCCAGCAGCCGAGTCGGGACAGGGGGCGTGGTAGGGAACAATGAGCAGTTCTTC. The variable domain in full, with the rest retrieved from reference TRBV5-1 and TRBJ2-1, is KAGVTQTPRYLIKTRGQQVTLSCSPISGHRSVSWYQQTPGQGLQFLFEYFSETQRNKGNFPGRFSGRQFSNSRSEMNVSTLELGDSALYLCASSRVGTGGVVGNNEQFFGPGTRLTVL.

The genes are TRBV27 and TRBJ2-7, with a weak D call TRBD2 (5 bases). Germline V gene sequence: CDR1 MNHEY, CDR2 SMNVEV (reference sequence). The CDR3 totals 15 residues. Trimming took off 6 bases at V and 2 bases at J, with 17 bases between the two ends. As DNA, the CDR3 is TGTGCCAGCAGCCCTCGCCGGGATCTAGCCTACGAGCAGTACTTC. This sequence encodes CASSPRRDLAYEQYF.

V usage is TRBV2 and J usage is TRBJ2-7, with 9 nucleotides matching TRBD1. The CDR3 extends over 13 amino acids. Germline CDR1 reads SNHLY; CDR2 reads FYNNEI. The ends lost 7 bases at V and 4 bases at J; junction bases unmatched: 5. CDR3 sequence reads: CASIDGQGYEQYF. The CDR3 DNA reads TGTGCCAGCATAGACGGACAGGGGTACGAGCAGTACTTC.

V and J are TRBV18 and TRBJ2-3; D gene uncertain. This CDR3 has 15 amino acids. V was clipped by 6 bases and J by 0 bases, with 13 bases between them. CDR1 is KGHSH and CDR2 is LQKENI in the germline V gene. CDR3 in amino acids: CASSWTFGSTDTQYF. As DNA, the CDR3 is TGTGCCAGCTCGTGGACGTTCGGGAGCACAGATACGCAGTATTTT.